These T cell receptor beta chains were read from a single sample in a study of T cell responses to AZD1222 COVID-19 vaccine. Assay: immunoSEQ multiplex PCR; the TCRdb copy retains only in-frame clones and omits some. In the table there are 100,000 to 150,000 clones, 75% to 90% of which are singletons. The sample here was peripheral blood, taken on day 0 of AZD1222 vaccination. All receptors come from an adult in good health. Both conserved end residues are trimmed from each CDR3. The D gene is left open where the match is weak.

>TRBJ1-1|NA|TRBV6-5
ASSYDTNLRREAF
>TRBJ1-1|NA|TRBV6-5
ASSYFPGGPEAF
>TRBJ1-2|NA|TRBV6-5
ASSYSRGGYGYT
>TRBJ1-5|NA|TRBV21-1
ASSKEEGLRDQPQH
>TRBJ2-1|NA|TRBV27
ASSSWQGGYNEQF
>TRBJ2-7|TRBD2|TRBV7-2
ASSLALSGGYEQY
>TRBJ2-7|TRBD1|TRBV19
ASSMGGQGSSYEQY
>TRBJ2-1|TRBD2|TRBV18
ASSRRTSGEYNEQF
>TRBJ1-3|NA|TRBV18
ASSPNPTADDTIY
>TRBJ2-1|TRBD2|TRBV19
ASSLAGGPSGNEQF
>TRBJ2-3|TRBD2|TRBV7-9
ALRAGVTDTQY
>TRBJ2-3|NA|TRBV24-1
ATSDLASTDTQY
>TRBJ1-2|TRBD1|TRBV6-5
ASKPGTAYSYGYT
>TRBJ2-1|TRBD2|TRBV4-3
ASSQEEGGPNEQF
>TRBJ1-5|NA|TRBV7-2
ASSLGGVSQPQH
>TRBJ1-6|NA|TRBV7-2
ASSRAGWIGAISPLH
>TRBJ1-1|NA|TRBV7-9
ASSPAGFVAF
>TRBJ2-1|NA|TRBV19
ASSGQSPTRAHEQF
>TRBJ2-1|TRBD2|TRBV3-1/TRBV3-2
ASSPLLAGVEQF
>TRBJ1-3|NA|TRBV6-5
ASRVLSGNTIY
>TRBJ1-2|NA|TRBV15
ATGSGVGGYT
>TRBJ2-3|NA|TRBV7-2
ASSYLTDTQY
>TRBJ2-1|TRBD2|TRBV7-9
ASSTTSGGANEQF
>TRBJ2-1|NA|TRBV3-1/TRBV3-2
ASSQGSEQF
>TRBJ1-2|NA|TRBV28
ASSPLRVGGLDGYT
>TRBJ2-5|NA|TRBV7-6
ASSLHQSGHRFGWETQY
>TRBJ2-7|NA|TRBV5-1
ASSLDPRGEQY
>TRBJ1-3|NA|TRBV30
AWSPTHSGNTIY
>TRBJ2-1|TRBD2|TRBV30
AWGGASGRGYNEQF
>TRBJ1-1|NA|TRBV3-1/TRBV3-2
ASSHFSTEAF
>TRBJ2-7|NA|TRBV6-1
ASSERAGSYEQY
>TRBJ1-5|TRBD1|TRBV29-1
SVGDRLNQPQH
>TRBJ2-4|TRBD1|TRBV7-2
ASSFRQGEALNIQY